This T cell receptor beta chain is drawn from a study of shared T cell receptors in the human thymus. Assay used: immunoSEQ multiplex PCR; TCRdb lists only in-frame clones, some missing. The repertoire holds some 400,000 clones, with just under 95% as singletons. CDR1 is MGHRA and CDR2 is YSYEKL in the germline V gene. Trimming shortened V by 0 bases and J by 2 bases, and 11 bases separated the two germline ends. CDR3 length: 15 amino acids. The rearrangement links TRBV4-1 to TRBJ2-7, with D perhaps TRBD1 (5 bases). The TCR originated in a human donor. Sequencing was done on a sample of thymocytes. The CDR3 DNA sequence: TGCGCCAGCAGCCAAGAACGGGTAGGGGCCTACGAGCAGTACTTC. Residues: CASSQERVGAYEQYF.